This T cell receptor (beta chain) was retrieved from a study of T cell repertoires in cytomegalovirus infection. Study-wide context: Public TCR beta signatures were indicative of both CMV infection and a matching HLA type.

This CDR3 comprises 14 residues. Trimming removed 5 bases from V and 6 bases from J, with 13 bases in between. Germline CDR1 reads LNHNV; CDR2 reads YYDKDF (reference sequence). TCRdb fed the reads into MiXCR, producing one record per CDR3 protein. Among approximately 130,000 distinct CDR3 sequences, around 25% were seen once, and the ten largest hold roughly 33%. General study points: The ex vivo response was dominated by HLA-C-restricted CMV-specific TCR beta clonotypes.

About this clonotype itself: Its specificity is unknown.

This clonotype was sampled from a human donor in good health (CMV status not recorded). Some clones in this sample may be carry-over from other donors' samples. This chain joins TRBV15 and TRBJ2-2; D is ambiguous. Sequencing was performed on PBMCs, sequenced either directly or after in vitro stimulation (not recorded which). The CDR3 DNA is TGTGCCACCAGCGAAGAGCGAAGGGCCGGGGAGCTGTTTTTT. Translating it yields CATSEERRAGELFF.